This T cell receptor (beta chain) originates from a study of high-grade serous ovarian cancer treatment subgroups. Overall study context: On average, approximately 15,000 reads and 7,494 unique TCR beta rearrangements were obtained per sample.

Germline CDR1 and CDR2: MNHEY and SVGAGI. There are 11 residues in the CDR3. V was cut by 6 bases and J by 8 bases, with 8 bases left in between. Tumor samples were taken before definitive surgery or chemotherapy. Here immunoSEQ multiplex PCR was the method, and the copy in TCRdb shows in-frame clones only, minus some. The sample yields about 10,000 clones, around four fifths seen once. The clonotype originates from a human donor with high-grade serous ovarian cancer. The chain links TRBV6-5 to TRBJ1-5; D unclear. The sequenced sample consisted of tumor tissue. The CDR3 loop is CASRSAEPQHF. CDR3 coding DNA: TGTGCCAGCAGGTCTGCGGAGCCCCAGCATTTT.